These 18 T cell receptor beta chains share one sample of origin, sequenced in a study of T-cell memory formation after mild COVID-19. Via MiXCR, TCRdb re-called the 5' RACE reads, giving one row per CDR3 protein. The sample yields roughly 240,000 distinct CDR3 sequences, less than 20% seen once. The sequencing sample was made of PBMCs or a T cell subset sorted from them (not recorded which). The receptors were gathered from an adult woman who had mild COVID-19 (a few samples of this study predate the infection). Cell type and time point are not known.

Many counts were recorded for this clonotype. V is TRBV5-1 and J is TRBJ2-3; the D is unclear. V gave up 5 bases and J gave up 5 bases, with 6 bases separating them. The CDR3 has 11 residues. Germline CDR1 is SGHRS and CDR2 is YFSETQ. CDR3 DNA: TGCGCCAGCAGGGCCGGAGATACGCAGTATTTT. Translation gives CASRAGDTQYF.

This clonotype was detected only once. The chain is built from TRBV20-1 and TRBJ2-5; 9 bases are shared with TRBD2. The CDR3 totals 15 residues. From germline, CDR1 is DFQATT and CDR2 SNEGSKA (reference sequence). With 3 bases clipped from V and 2 bases from J, the junction kept 7 bases outside the gene matches. The CDR3 bases are TGCAGTGCTAGTCCCCCGCTAGCGGGGCAAGAGACCCAGTACTTC. Encoded protein: CSASPPLAGQETQYF.

V is TRBV7-2 and J is TRBJ1-1; D gene ambiguous. Germline V gives CDR1 SGHTA, CDR2 FQGNSA. V shed 4 bases and J shed 6 bases, with 15 bases lying between them. This CDR3 region has 14 residues. CDR3 residues: CASSSPTARAEAFF. The CDR3 DNA follows: TGTGCCAGCAGCTCTCCTACAGCCCGCGCTGAAGCTTTCTTT.

This clonotype was detected only a few times. The chain combines TRBV7-9 with TRBJ1-2; D gene uncertain. The CDR3 covers 13 residues. V was pared by 1 base and J by 4 bases, with 7 bases between. Germline CDR1 is SEHNR and CDR2 is FQNEAQ (reference sequence). DNA for the CDR3: TGTGCCAGCAGCTTAGTAGCGGTCTATGGCTACACCTTC. This gives the protein CASSLVAVYGYTF.

The CDR3: CASSLAGSNSPLHF. In nucleotides, the CDR3 is TGTGCCAGCAGCTTAGCCGGGTCCAATTCACCCCTCCACTTT. The chain employs TRBV11-2 and TRBJ1-6, with D unresolved. Trimming took off 1 base at V and 7 bases at J, with 8 bases between the two ends. This CDR3 has 14 amino acids. Germline V gene sequence: CDR1 SGHAT, CDR2 FQNNGV.

V usage is TRBV27 and J usage is TRBJ2-7; 8 bases are a match to TRBD2. V shed 7 bases, J shed 4 bases, and the junction held 9 bases outside the gene matches. Germline V gives CDR1 MNHEY, CDR2 SMNVEV (reference sequence). The CDR3 runs to 14 residues. CDR3 loop: CASKRGLGPYEQYF. Written as DNA, the CDR3 is TGTGCCAGCAAACGGGGACTAGGACCTTACGAGCAGTACTTC.

This chain uses TRBV6-1 with TRBJ2-7, with TRBD2 identical over 15 bases. This CDR3 region has 15 residues. The germline CDR1 and CDR2 sequences are MNHNS and SASEGT. The J segment lost 3 bases and the V segment lost 3 bases, leaving 0 bases of the junction unmatched. In DNA form, the CDR3 reads TGTGCCAGCAGTGAGGGACTAGCGGGGGGCTACGAGCAGTACTTC. Its protein is CASSEGLAGGYEQYF.

V and J are TRBV11-2 and TRBJ2-7; 10 bases match TRBD1. CDR1 is SGHAT and CDR2 is FQNNGV in the germline V gene. V dropped 3 bases and J dropped 7; count of bases not matched to a gene: 9. This CDR3 spans 15 amino acids. This CDR3 reads CASSLLGQGFIEQYF. CDR3 nucleotides: TGTGCCAGCAGCTTGTTGGGACAGGGGTTTATTGAGCAGTACTTC. The full variable domain, rest sourced from reference TRBV11-2 and TRBJ2-7, is EAGVAQSPRYKIIEKRQSVAFWCNPISGHATLYWYQQILGQGPKLLIQFQNNGVVDDSQLPKDRFSAERLKGVDSTLKIQPAKLEDSAVYLCASSLLGQGFIEQYFGPGTRLTVT.

This clonotype showed up just a few times. V gene TRBV18 combines with J gene TRBJ1-1; D perhaps matches TRBD1 (6 bases). From germline, CDR1 is KGHSH and CDR2 LQKENI. The CDR3 extends over 14 amino acids. Trimming took 3 bases from V and 0 from J, leaving 8 bases between them. As DNA, the CDR3 is TGTGCCAGCTCACCCAGGGACATGAACACTGAAGCTTTCTTT. Translated: CASSPRDMNTEAFF.

The sample holds a few counts of this clonotype. The V call is TRBV29-1, the J call TRBJ2-1; TRBD1 aligns across 10 bases. The trim removed 4 bases at V and 9 bases at J, leaving 12 bases unmatched. CDR1 is SQVTM and CDR2 is ANQGSEA in the germline V gene. The CDR3 is 15 amino acids. For the CDR3, the DNA is TGCAGCGTTGTAGGGCGGGGGACAGGGGATAGTGAGCAGTTCTTC. This gives the protein CSVVGRGTGDSEQFF.

This clonotype occurred many times. This chain joins TRBV7-9 and TRBJ1-1, with no clear D. V was trimmed by 1 base and J by 0 bases, leaving 9 bases between them. This CDR3 has 15 residues. Germline values: CDR1 SEHNR, CDR2 FQNEAQ (reference sequence). The CDR3 is CASSLVGFMNTEAFF. Written as DNA, the CDR3 is TGTGCCAGCAGCTTAGTAGGGTTTATGAACACTGAAGCTTTCTTT.

The chain combines TRBV7-6 with TRBJ1-4, with 12 nucleotides matching TRBD1. CDR3 length: 16 residues. Trimming at V came to 3 bases and at J to 11 bases, leaving 10 bases not matched to a gene. CDR1 and CDR2 (germline): SGHVS, FNYEAQ. CDR3: CASSFTRGQGAGKLFF. CDR3 coding DNA: TGTGCCAGCAGCTTTACGAGGGGACAGGGGGCCGGGAAACTGTTTTTT.

V usage is TRBV12-3 or TRBV12-4 and J usage is TRBJ1-2; TRBD1 matches at 7 bases. With V trimmed by 6 bases and J by 4 bases, 5 bases remained unmatched. This CDR3 contains 13 residues. The CDR3 reads CASSQGVGYGYTF. DNA for the CDR3: TGTGCCAGCAGCCAGGGGGTTGGCTATGGCTACACCTTC.

About this clonotype itself: At one of its ends the junction is not consistent with the germline gene, which may arise from a read error. This rearrangement joins TRBV6-2 or TRBV6-3 to TRBJ2-1; 7 nucleotides line up with TRBD2. CDR1 and CDR2 from the germline V gene are MNHEY and SVGEGT. This CDR3 has 15 residues. The CDR3 spells CAISGSREAYNEQFF. CDR3 DNA sequence: TGTGCCATCAGTGGCAGTCGGGAGGCCTACAATGAGCAGTTCTTC.

Comment on this clonotype: This could be a read error, since a much larger clone is one nucleotide away. The chain recombines TRBV3-1 with TRBJ2-1, with D uncertain. The CDR3 runs 12 residues. Trimming cost V 1 base and J 6 bases, with 4 bases left between them. In germline, CDR1 is LGHDT, CDR2 YNNKEL (reference sequence). The CDR3 region has the DNA TGTGCCAGCAGCCAAGTGTCCAATGAGCAGTTCTTC. This gives the protein CASSQVSNEQFF.

A few counts support this clonotype. This chain uses TRBV6-5 with TRBJ2-1; TRBD2 matches 13 bases. This CDR3 contains 17 residues. The V gene's germline CDR1 is MNHEY and CDR2 SVGAGI. V was pared by 2 bases and J by 4 bases, with 5 bases of the junction left unmatched. CDR3 loop: CASSYGTSGVVYNEQFF. CDR3 nucleotide sequence: TGTGCCAGCAGTTACGGGACTAGCGGGGTGGTTTACAATGAGCAGTTCTTC.

The chain links TRBV29-1 to TRBJ1-1; D ambiguous. The CDR3 length is 16 residues. V was shortened by 6 bases and J by 1 base, with 21 bases between the two germline ends. Germline loops: CDR1 SQVTM, CDR2 ANQGSEA. DNA of the CDR3: TGCAGCGTGTCCGGACTGAATTGGGTAGAGAACACTGAAGCTTTCTTT. Encoded protein: CSVSGLNWVENTEAFF.

This clonotype has ten or more counts. The chain employs TRBV4-2 and TRBJ1-4; TRBD1 matches at 7 bases. This CDR3 comprises 16 residues. After removal of 1 base from V and 4 bases from J, the junction contained 6 bases not matched to a gene. CDR1 is LGHNA and CDR2 is YNFKEQ in the germline V gene. The DNA for the CDR3 is TGTGCCAGCAGCCAAGCCGCACAGGGGAATAATGAAAAACTGTTTTTT. It specifies CASSQAAQGNNEKLFF.